The 7 T cell receptor beta chains in this list originate from one sample, sequenced in a study of cytomegalovirus exposure and HLA in healthy donors (dated by TCRdb to the late 2010s). The library was made by the immunoSEQ multiplex PCR assay. A mixture of 60 forward primers for TCR Vbeta segments and 13 reverse primers for TCR Jbeta segments was used in the multiplex PCR. Held by TCRdb, this immuneACCESS table contains in-frame sequences only and omits some clones. Under half of the omission traces to an unresolved V gene where checked; the cause of the rest is unknown. This sample gives roughly 130,000 clones in total; approximately 72% of them show up just once. Of the sample, 6.5% is held by the ten largest clones. Sequencing used PBMCs. The receptors stem from a woman aged 55-70 years in good health and CMV-seronegative.

This chain links TRBV6-1 with TRBJ2-5, with D perhaps matching TRBD2 (5 bases). The V gene's germline CDR1 is MNHNS and CDR2 SASEGT. The V end lost 3 bases, the J end lost 2 bases, and 13 bases lay between the germline ends. The CDR3 runs to 15 residues. For the CDR3, the DNA is TGTGCCAGCAGTGAGATGGGGAGTTTTCAAGAGACCCAGTACTTC. It is translated as CASSEMGSFQETQYF.

The chain employs TRBV7-2 and TRBJ1-1; a possible D gene is TRBD1 (6 bases). Trimming removed 4 bases at V and 1 base at J, with 13 bases between. This CDR3 spans 15 amino acids. The germline CDR1 and CDR2 sequences are SGHTA and FQGNSA. The CDR3 DNA reads as TGTGCCAGCAGCTCAACGGGACAACCGAACACTGAAGCTTTCTTT. Its translation is CASSSTGQPNTEAFF.

A remark on this clone: At one end, the junction sequence differs from germline, possibly due to a read error. The chain joins TRBV23-1 to TRBJ2-7, with D possibly being TRBD2 (6 bases). TRBV23-1 is assigned to the ORF class and has an uncertain function. CDR3 length: 9 amino acids. The CDR3 loop is CASSWDWHF. The CDR3 bases are TGCGCCAGCAGTTGGGACTGGCACTTC.

This clone was seen more than once but under ten times. The chain links TRBV6-5 to TRBJ2-7; D might be TRBD2 (5 bases). The germline CDR1 and CDR2 sequences are MNHEY and SVGAGI. This CDR3 is built from 14 residues. Trimming removed 6 bases from V and 0 bases from J, with 12 bases in between. The CDR3 bases are TGTGCCAGCAGGGGAGACCTATACTCCTACGAGCAGTACTTC. Its protein is CASRGDLYSYEQYF.

This clone was counted between two and nine times. The V call is TRBV19, the J call TRBJ2-1; 7 nucleotides agree with TRBD2. Germline V gene data show CDR1 as LNHDA and CDR2 as SQIVND (reference sequence). V shed 5 bases and J 0 bases; nucleotides not matched to a gene: 7. This CDR3 region has 16 residues. CDR3 nucleotides: TGTGCCAGTAGTTTCTCTAGCGGCGACTCCTACAATGAGCAGTTCTTC. This sequence encodes CASSFSSGDSYNEQFF.

The chain uses TRBV2 and TRBJ1-5, with 7 bases matching TRBD1. Trimming at V came to 0 bases and at J to 6 bases, leaving 2 bases not matched to a gene. CDR1 SNHLY and CDR2 FYNNEI come from the germline V gene. CDR3 length equals 14 residues. The CDR3: CASSEAPGGQPQHF. The CDR3 bases are TGTGCCAGCAGTGAAGCGCCAGGGGGTCAGCCCCAGCATTTT.

V is TRBV10-3 and J is TRBJ2-1; the match to TRBD2 covers 10 bases. CDR3 length: 13 residues. The ends lost 8 bases at V and 4 bases at J; junction bases unmatched: 2. Germline V CDR1 and CDR2: ENHRY, SYGVKD. CDR3: CAIGTSDYNEQFF. The CDR3 coding sequence is TGTGCCATCGGGACTAGCGATTACAATGAGCAGTTCTTC.